This TCR beta chain came from a study of cytomegalovirus exposure and HLA in healthy donors. Broader study findings: V- and J-gene trimming in TCR beta was tied to a missense DCLRE1C variant by an analysis performed later. Reportedly, a later analysis found an Asian-associated ancestry cluster had fewer N-insertions than the approximately 670-donor mean. Several V segments, TRBV6-2 and TRBV6-3 among them, could not be told apart and were dropped.

V lost 6 bases and J 5 bases, leaving 16 bases between the germline ends. The V gene's germline CDR1 is MNHEY and CDR2 SVGAGI. The CDR3 contains 14 residues. Amplification used 60 Vbeta primers and 13 Jbeta primers. As processed by the authors: Later, an analysis found around 80 million unique TCR beta chains, and about 10 million of these were shared. Assay: immunoSEQ multiplex PCR; the TCRdb copy retains only in-frame clones and omits some. The D gene and trimming were derived from the DNA, and the V and J assignments and clone size from that table. This repertoire shows around 150,000 clones, 65% to 70% found once; its top ten account for 4% to 5.5%. Comment on this clone: Its antigen is currently unknown.

The source is a woman aged 18-35 years in good health and CMV-seropositive. The V and J genes are TRBV6-5 and TRBJ1-2; TRBD1 might be the D (6 bases). Sequenced material: PBMCs. Here the CDR3 reads CASRPGTTGYGYTF. As DNA, the CDR3 is TGTGCCAGCAGGCCCGGAACGACAGGTTATGGCTACACCTTC.